These 19 T cell receptor beta chains were all obtained from the same sample, sequenced in a study of T cell repertoires in cytomegalovirus infection. MiXCR, run by TCRdb on the reads, gives a single entry per CDR3 protein. The repertoire holds 90,000 to 120,000 distinct CDR3 sequences, with 23% as singletons. Sequenced sample: CD8+ T cells from PBMCs. Receptor source: a human donor in good health (CMV status not recorded). Some clones in this sample may be carry-over from other donors' samples.

This clonotype showed up many times. The V gene is TRBV15, the J gene TRBJ1-5; no clear D. CDR3 length equals 15 residues. V gave up 1 base and J gave up 3 bases, with 10 bases separating them. Germline loops: CDR1 LNHNV, CDR2 YYDKDF (reference sequence). The CDR3, as DNA: TGTGCCACCAGCAGAGTGCGGGCAGACAATCAGCCCCAGCATTTT. Translation gives CATSRVRADNQPQHF.

The chain uses TRBV12-3 or TRBV12-4 and TRBJ1-2, with TRBD1 as a possible D gene (6 bases). The CDR3 is 13 amino acids. Trimming stripped 8 bases from V and 4 bases from J, with 14 bases between. The CDR3 bases are TGTGCCAGCTCACTGCCGGACAGCTATGGCTACACCTTC. Protein: CASSLPDSYGYTF.

V and J are TRBV28 and TRBJ1-5; D is perhaps TRBD1 (5 bases). The CDR3 has 15 amino acids. The germline CDR1 and CDR2 sequences are MDHEN and SYDVKM. V lost 6 bases, J lost 4 bases, and 16 bases lay in between. This chain's CDR3 is CASRGHMSGNQPQHF. The CDR3 DNA follows: TGTGCCAGCAGGGGGCATATGAGCGGGAATCAGCCCCAGCATTTT. Based on the CDR3 plus reference TRBV28 and TRBJ1-5, the full variable domain is DVKVTQSSRYLVKRTGEKVFLECVQDMDHENMFWYRQDPGLGLRLIYFSYDVKMKEKGDIPEGYSVSREKKERFSLILESASTNQTSMYLCASRGHMSGNQPQHFGDGTRLSIL.

Of note for this clonotype: One end of the junction fails to match germline, which may point to a read error. The chain links TRBV6-2 or TRBV6-3 to TRBJ2-7; 7 nucleotides align to TRBD1. The CDR3 totals 15 residues. CDR1 is MNHEY, CDR2 SVGEGT, per germline. CDR3 in DNA: TGTGCCGGCAGTTACCTACCGACAGGGACCTACGAGCAGTACTTC. It translates to CAGSYLPTGTYEQYF.

This clonotype was detected many times. The chain recombines TRBV11-3 with TRBJ2-7, with D unresolved. V lost 3 bases, J lost 3 bases, and 6 bases lay in between. The length of the CDR3 is 12 residues. Germline V gives CDR1 SGHNT, CDR2 YENEEA. CDR3 protein: CASSFGHYEQYF. The DNA for the CDR3 is TGTGCCAGCAGCTTTGGGCACTACGAGCAGTACTTC.

This clonotype was picked up many times. V usage is TRBV7-2 and J usage is TRBJ2-1; 8 positions match TRBD2. V dropped 0 bases and J dropped 2; count of bases not matched to a gene: 3. The CDR3 is 16 residues long. CDR1 and CDR2 from the germline V gene are SGHTA and FQGNSA. CDR3 region: CASSLAVAGTYNEQFF. The DNA for the CDR3 is TGTGCCAGCAGCTTAGCCGTAGCGGGGACCTACAATGAGCAGTTCTTC.

This clonotype has only a few counts. The V and J genes are TRBV28 and TRBJ2-3; TRBD2 aligns across 12 bases. This CDR3 is built from 15 residues. The germline V gene has CDR1 MDHEN and CDR2 SYDVKM. J lost 6 bases, V lost 3 bases, and 4 bases had no gene match. CDR3 DNA sequence: TGTGCCAGCAGTTTTGCTAGCGGGGGGGGGGATACGCAGTATTTT. The encoded protein is CASSFASGGGDTQYF.

This clonotype occurred many times. The V call is TRBV7-8, the J call TRBJ2-1; 13 nucleotides agree with TRBD2. CDR1 and CDR2 (germline): SGHVS, FQNEAQ. The CDR3 spans 17 residues. V lost 8 bases and J lost 7; bases outside the gene matches: 14. The DNA for the CDR3 is TGTGCCAGCCTAGGGACTAGCGGGACCGGAAGCGGGAATGAGCAGTTCTTC. It is translated as CASLGTSGTGSGNEQFF.

This clonotype showed up many times. The CDR3 DNA sequence: TGTGCCTGCGGGACAGCCCCTCATCAGCCCCAGCATTTT. Its translation is CACGTAPHQPQHF. The chain joins TRBV12-3 or TRBV12-4 to TRBJ1-5, with 7 bases fitting TRBD1. CDR3 length equals 13 residues. The V gene end was trimmed by 11 bases and the J gene end by 5 bases; junction bases not matched to a gene: 9.

This CDR3 reads CSAMRTGTGALNSYEQYF. The CDR3 DNA follows: TGCAGTGCTATGCGAACCGGGACAGGGGCCCTAAACTCCTACGAGCAGTACTTC. The genes are TRBV20-1 and TRBJ2-7; 10 bases agree with TRBD1. Germline V gene lookup returns CDR1 DFQATT and CDR2 SNEGSKA (reference sequence). This CDR3 comprises 18 residues. Trimming took 4 bases from V and 0 from J; bases not matched to a gene: 15.

This clonotype was seen many times. This rearrangement joins TRBV7-6 to TRBJ2-1; 9 nucleotides align to TRBD2. Trimming cost V 0 bases and J 6 bases; bases outside gene matches: 12. Germline CDR1 reads SGHVS; CDR2 reads FNYEAQ. There are 18 residues in the CDR3. The CDR3: CASSLAQREDWALNEQFF. The CDR3 DNA is TGTGCCAGCAGCTTAGCCCAGCGGGAGGATTGGGCCCTCAATGAGCAGTTCTTC.

This chain's CDR3 is CSAREGLAGIGTGELFF. DNA of the CDR3: TGCAGTGCTAGAGAGGGACTAGCGGGAATTGGAACCGGGGAGCTGTTTTTT. The chain combines TRBV20-1 with TRBJ2-2; TRBD2 matches 13 bases. With 0 bases clipped from V and 5 bases from J, the junction kept 6 bases outside the gene matches. Germline loops: CDR1 DFQATT, CDR2 SNEGSKA (reference sequence). The CDR3 sequence is 17 residues long.

This clonotype was seen ten or more times. The chain has TRBV7-2 and TRBJ2-1; TRBD2 matches 7 bases. Germline V gene lookup returns CDR1 SGHTA and CDR2 FQGNSA. This CDR3 is 17 amino acids long. The V and J ends lost 4 bases and 0 bases, in that order; junction bases with no gene match: 9. In DNA form, the CDR3 reads TGTGCCAGCAGCTCGACTAGCTTATCGCCCTCCTACAATGAGCAGTTCTTC. Protein: CASSSTSLSPSYNEQFF.

V usage is TRBV29-1 and J usage is TRBJ2-5, with D maybe TRBD2 (5 bases). Germline values: CDR1 SQVTM, CDR2 ANQGSEA. V dropped 3 bases and J dropped 2 bases, with 28 bases sitting between them. The CDR3 has 19 amino acids. The CDR3 bases are TGCAGCGTTGAGGGAGCGTCGAGGCGCTTAGGTGATTCTCAAGAGACCCAGTACTTC. It is translated as CSVEGASRRLGDSQETQYF. Full variable domain (rest looked up from reference TRBV29-1 and TRBJ2-5): SAVISQKPSRDICQRGTSLTIQCQVDSQVTMMFWYRQQPGQSLTLIATANQGSEATYESGFVIDKFPISRPNLTFSTLTVSNMSPEDSSIYLCSVEGASRRLGDSQETQYFGPGTRLLVL.

At least ten counts were recorded for this clonotype. The J gene is TRBJ2-1, the V gene TRBV7-2; 8 bases are a match to TRBD2. V dropped 6 bases and J dropped 8; count of bases not matched to a gene: 15. The CDR3 is made up of 16 amino acids. The germline CDR1 and CDR2 sequences are SGHTA and FQGNSA. CDR3 sequence reads: CASRPTGSGRKDEQFF. The CDR3 DNA follows: TGTGCCAGCAGACCAACGGGCAGCGGGAGAAAGGATGAGCAGTTCTTC. Complete variable domain (other parts from reference TRBV7-2 and TRBJ2-1): GAGVSQSPSNKVTEKGKDVELRCDPISGHTALYWYRQSLGQGLEFLIYFQGNSAPDKSGLPSDRFSAERTGGSVSTLTIQRTQQEDSAVYLCASRPTGSGRKDEQFFGPGTRLTVL.

The chain is built from TRBV4-1 and TRBJ1-1, with D possibly matching TRBD1 (6 bases). The V and J ends lost 5 bases and 4 bases respectively, with 14 bases between them. This CDR3 region has 14 residues. Germline V lookup: CDR1 MGHRA, CDR2 YSYEKL. CDR3 DNA: TGCGCCAGCAGCGTTGACAGGTGGAGCACTGAAGCTTTCTTT. Encoded protein: CASSVDRWSTEAFF.

The table lists this clonotype with a few counts. The rearrangement uses TRBV14 and TRBJ2-1; 7 nucleotides line up with TRBD2. The V and J ends lost 4 bases and 13 bases, in that order; junction bases with no gene match: 7. Germline lookup yields CDR1 SGHDN and CDR2 FVKESK. This CDR3 has 12 residues. The CDR3, as DNA: TGTGCCAGCAGCCGGGGGGGTCTTGGCCAGTTCTTC. This translates into CASSRGGLGQFF.

This clonotype was detected a few times. This rearrangement joins TRBV7-2 to TRBJ1-4; 7 bases agree with TRBD1. The CDR3 has 15 residues. V shed 7 bases, J shed 3 bases, and the junction held 8 bases outside the gene matches. Germline values: CDR1 SGHTA, CDR2 FQGNSA. In DNA, the CDR3 is TGTGCCAGCACTCCGGCGGGGACAGCTAATGAAAAACTGTTTTTT. It codes for CASTPAGTANEKLFF.

At least ten counts were recorded for this clonotype. V is TRBV7-8 and J is TRBJ1-2; 8 bases agree with TRBD1. Germline CDR1 and CDR2: SGHVS and FQNEAQ. The CDR3 has 16 residues. V dropped 2 bases and J dropped 6; count of bases not matched to a gene: 11. As DNA, the CDR3 is TGTGCCAGCAGCTTAACATTATCAGGGGGCATCGATGGCTACACCTTC. It is translated as CASSLTLSGGIDGYTF.